The 14 T cell receptor beta chains listed next were all sequenced from one sample in a study of Graves' ophthalmopathy and Graves' hyperthyroidism. Using RNA transcripts, the TCR beta CDR3 regions were amplified. An opening RT-PCR round employed HTBI primers and preceded a second-round multiplex PCR. Via MiXCR, TCRdb re-called the multiplex PCR reads, giving one row per CDR3 protein. The sample consists of hundreds of thousands of distinct CDR3 sequences, about 38% of them appearing once. The sample comprised peripheral blood. Source of these receptors: an adult man with Graves' ophthalmopathy.

At least ten counts were recorded for this clonotype. The chain couples TRBV3-1 to TRBJ1-4, with TRBD1 matching 7 bases. Trimming at V came to 1 base and at J to 14 bases, leaving 7 bases not matched to a gene. This CDR3 spans 13 amino acids. The germline gives CDR1 LGHDT, CDR2 YNNKEL (reference sequence). The CDR3 DNA is TGTGCCAGCAGCCAAGCCTGGGGACAGACGCTGTTTTTT. Its translation is CASSQAWGQTLFF. The variable domain in full, completed from reference TRBV3-1 and TRBJ1-4, reads DTAVSQTPKYLVTQMGNDKSIKCEQNLGHDTMYWYKQDSKKFLKIMFSYNNKELIINETVPNRFSPKSPDKAHLNLHINSLELGDSAVYFCASSQAWGQTLFFGSGTQLSVL.

The V and J genes are TRBV9 and TRBJ2-7; maybe TRBD1 (6 bases). V lost 3 bases to trimming and J lost 3 bases, with 16 bases between them. Germline lookup yields CDR1 SGDLS and CDR2 YYNGEE. The CDR3 contains 15 residues. The CDR3 DNA follows: TGTGCCAGCAGCGGAGCGACAGGAACCATCTACGAGCAGTACTTC. This translates into CASSGATGTIYEQYF.

This clonotype came up a few times. The chain recombines TRBV2 with TRBJ2-7, with a tentative D call TRBD1 (6 bases). The germline V gene has CDR1 SNHLY and CDR2 FYNNEI. V was clipped by 5 bases and J by 1 base, with 12 bases between them. The CDR3 has 14 residues. CDR3 amino acids: CASSRADRSYEQYF. Written as DNA, the CDR3 is TGTGCCAGCAGTCGCGCGGACAGATCCTACGAGCAGTACTTC.

J is TRBJ1-5 and V is TRBV29-1; no reliable D call. This CDR3 is 12 amino acids long. In germline, CDR1 is SQVTM, CDR2 ANQGSEA. The CDR3 reads CSLSADNQPQHF. The CDR3 bases are TGCAGTTTATCCGCAGACAATCAGCCCCAGCATTTT.

V gene TRBV29-1 combines with J gene TRBJ2-5; the D call may be TRBD1 or TRBD2 (5 bases each). Germline CDR1 is SQVTM and CDR2 is ANQGSEA. Trimming took off 8 bases at V and 1 base at J, with 14 bases between the two ends. CDR3 length: 13 amino acids. The DNA of the CDR3 is TGCAGCTTAGTCGGGGACCGCCAAGAGACCCAGTACTTC. Its translation: CSLVGDRQETQYF. The whole variable domain, remainder taken from reference TRBV29-1 and TRBJ2-5, is SAVISQKPSRDICQRGTSLTIQCQVDSQVTMMFWYRQQPGQSLTLIATANQGSEATYESGFVIDKFPISRPNLTFSTLTVSNMSPEDSSIYLCSLVGDRQETQYFGPGTRLLVL.

This clonotype has a count of ten or more. The rearrangement joins TRBV25-1 to TRBJ2-2, with D unresolved. Trimming left V 8 bases short and J 1 base short, with 8 bases between. Germline lookup yields CDR1 MGHDK and CDR2 SYGVNS. The CDR3 is made up of 13 amino acids. CDR3: CASSLKNTGELFF. CDR3 in DNA: TGTGCCAGCTCCCTAAAGAACACCGGGGAGCTGTTTTTT.

The sample holds many counts of this clonotype. The chain carries TRBV10-2 and TRBJ1-6; weak D call: TRBD1 (6 bases). Germline CDR1 WSHSY, CDR2 SAAADI. Between the trimmed V and J ends, which lost 2 bases and 9 bases, there was a span of 14 bases. The CDR3 totals 15 residues. CDR3 sequence: CASSERGGVGSPLHF. The CDR3 bases are TGCGCCAGCAGTGAGAGAGGGGGAGTCGGTTCACCCCTCCACTTT.

The rearrangement links TRBV9 to TRBJ2-7; 11 positions match TRBD1. V was clipped by 4 bases and J by 0 bases; unmatched bases: 3. Germline V CDR1 and CDR2: SGDLS, YYNGEE. This CDR3 region has 15 residues. The CDR3 spells CASSPGTGGSYEQYV. CDR3 sequence (DNA): TGTGCCAGCAGCCCAGGGACAGGGGGCTCCTACGAGCAGTACGTC.

In the case of this clonotype: Being one base from a much bigger clone, this may be a read error. This chain joins TRBV11-3 and TRBJ2-5; TRBD2 agrees at 9 bases. The CDR3 length is 17 residues. J lost 5 bases, V lost 0 bases, and 10 bases had no gene match. CDR1 and CDR2 from the germline V gene are SGHNT and YENEEA. In DNA form, the CDR3 reads TGTGCCAGCAGCTTAGAAAGTAGCGGGAGAGTAAGGGAGACCCAGTACTTC. Translating it yields CASSLESSGRVRETQYF.

In this sample, this clonotype turned up once. The rearrangement joins TRBV24-1 to TRBJ1-4; TRBD1 aligns across 9 bases. Germline V gene sequence: CDR1 KGHDR, CDR2 SFDVKD. J was trimmed by 7 bases and V by 4 bases; bases with no gene match: 6. The CDR3 sequence is 15 residues long. The CDR3 DNA sequence: TGTGCCACCAGTGAAACCGGGACAGGGTCTGAAAAACTGTTTTTT. Its translation is CATSETGTGSEKLFF.

This clonotype was counted many times. The chain has TRBV29-1 and TRBJ1-2; D remains unclear. Germline V CDR1 and CDR2: SQVTM, ANQGSEA. V lost 1 base and J 6 bases, leaving 12 bases between the germline ends. CDR3 length: 13 amino acids. Here the CDR3 DNA reads TGCAGCGTTGAAGCTACCGGGGAGGATGGCTACACCTTC. Translated: CSVEATGEDGYTF.

The chain combines TRBV7-9 with TRBJ1-2; D unclear. Trimming left V 5 bases short and J 4 bases short, with 20 bases between. The CDR3 has 16 amino acids. Per germline, CDR1 SEHNR and CDR2 FQNEAQ (reference sequence). CDR3 coding DNA: TGTGCCAGCAGCCGCACTTCCGACGGGGAAATCTATGGCTACACCTTC. It yields the protein CASSRTSDGEIYGYTF.

This clonotype was seen a few times. The junction and the germline gene differ at one end; a read error may be behind it. The gene calls are TRBV5-1 and TRBJ2-7; no definite D call. The CDR3 extends over 15 amino acids. CDR1 and CDR2 (germline): SGHRS, YFSETQ. CDR3 amino acids: CASSLSGPSPYEQYF. The DNA of the CDR3 is TGTGCCAGCAGCCTTTCGGGCCCCAGCCCCTACGAGCAGTACTTC.

The sample holds many counts of this clonotype. The chain recombines TRBV11-2 with TRBJ2-6; 7 bases fit TRBD2. The trim removed 5 bases at V and 1 base at J, leaving 8 bases unmatched. This CDR3 region has 17 residues. Looked up from germline, CDR1 is SGHAT and CDR2 is FQNNGV. This chain's CDR3 is CASSPAGPGSGANVLTF. The CDR3 DNA reads TGTGCCAGCAGCCCAGCGGGGCCAGGTTCTGGGGCCAACGTCCTGACTTTC.